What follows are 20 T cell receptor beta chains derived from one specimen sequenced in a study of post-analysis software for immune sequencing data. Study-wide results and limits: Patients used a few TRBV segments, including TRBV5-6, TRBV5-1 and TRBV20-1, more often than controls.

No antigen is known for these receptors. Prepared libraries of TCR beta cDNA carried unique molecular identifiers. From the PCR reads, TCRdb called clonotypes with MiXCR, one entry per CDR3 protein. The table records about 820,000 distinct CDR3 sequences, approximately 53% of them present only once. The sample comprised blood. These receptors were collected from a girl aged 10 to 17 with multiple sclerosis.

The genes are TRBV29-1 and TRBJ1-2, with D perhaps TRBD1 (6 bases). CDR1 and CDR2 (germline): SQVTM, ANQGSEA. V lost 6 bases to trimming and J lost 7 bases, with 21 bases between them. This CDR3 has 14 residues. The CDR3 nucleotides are TGCAGCGTGCACGGTGGCAGGCTCAGGGGTGGCTACACCTTC. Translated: CSVHGGRLRGGYTF.

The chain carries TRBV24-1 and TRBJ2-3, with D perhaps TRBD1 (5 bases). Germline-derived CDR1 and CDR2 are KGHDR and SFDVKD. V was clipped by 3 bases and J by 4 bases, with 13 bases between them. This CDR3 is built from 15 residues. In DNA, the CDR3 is TGTGCCACCAGTGATCGTTTGGACAAAGCAGATACGCAGTATTTT. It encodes CATSDRLDKADTQYF.

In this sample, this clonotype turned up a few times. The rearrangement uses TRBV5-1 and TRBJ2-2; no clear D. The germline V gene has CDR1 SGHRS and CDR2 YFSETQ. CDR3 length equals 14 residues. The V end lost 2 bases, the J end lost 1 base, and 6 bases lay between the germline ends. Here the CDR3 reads CASSFDGNTGELFF. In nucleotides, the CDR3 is TGCGCCAGCAGCTTCGACGGGAACACCGGGGAGCTGTTTTTT.

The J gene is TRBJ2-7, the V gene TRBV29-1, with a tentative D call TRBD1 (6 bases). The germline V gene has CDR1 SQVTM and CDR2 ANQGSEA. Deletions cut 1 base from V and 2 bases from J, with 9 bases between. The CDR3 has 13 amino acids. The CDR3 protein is CSVEGTVAYEQYF. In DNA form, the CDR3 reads TGCAGCGTTGAAGGGACAGTTGCCTACGAGCAGTACTTC.

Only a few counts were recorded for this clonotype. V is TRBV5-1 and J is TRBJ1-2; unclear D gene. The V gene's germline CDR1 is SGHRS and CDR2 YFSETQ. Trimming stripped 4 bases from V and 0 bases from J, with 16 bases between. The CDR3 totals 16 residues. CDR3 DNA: TGCGCCAGCAGCCGCCAAGGGTCCCTCCCTAACTATGGCTACACCTTC. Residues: CASSRQGSLPNYGYTF.

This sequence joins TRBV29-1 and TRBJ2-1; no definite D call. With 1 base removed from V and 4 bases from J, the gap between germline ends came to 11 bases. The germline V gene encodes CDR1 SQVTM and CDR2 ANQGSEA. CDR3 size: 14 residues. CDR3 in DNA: TGCAGCGTTGAAGTCTCAGATCGATACAATGAGCAGTTCTTC. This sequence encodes CSVEVSDRYNEQFF.

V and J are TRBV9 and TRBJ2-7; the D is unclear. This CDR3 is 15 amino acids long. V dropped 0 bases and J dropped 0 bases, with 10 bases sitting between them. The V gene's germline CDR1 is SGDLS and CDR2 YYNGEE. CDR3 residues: CASSVGERVSYEQYF. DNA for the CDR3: TGTGCCAGCAGCGTAGGTGAACGTGTCTCCTACGAGCAGTACTTC.

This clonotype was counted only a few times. CDR3 region: CATSRGSGVLDTQYF. The CDR3 bases are TGTGCCACCAGCAGAGGAAGTGGGGTTCTGGATACGCAGTATTTT. V gene TRBV15 combines with J gene TRBJ2-3, with D unresolved. This CDR3 spans 15 amino acids. Trimming removed 1 base from V and 6 bases from J, with 14 bases in between. Germline CDR1 is LNHNV and CDR2 is YYDKDF (reference sequence).

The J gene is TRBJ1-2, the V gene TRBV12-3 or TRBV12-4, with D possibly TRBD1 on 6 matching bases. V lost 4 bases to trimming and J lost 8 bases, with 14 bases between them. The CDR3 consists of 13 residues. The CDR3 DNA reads TGTGCCAGCAGTTCGCGCCACGGGGGCGGCTACACCTTC. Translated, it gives CASSSRHGGGYTF.

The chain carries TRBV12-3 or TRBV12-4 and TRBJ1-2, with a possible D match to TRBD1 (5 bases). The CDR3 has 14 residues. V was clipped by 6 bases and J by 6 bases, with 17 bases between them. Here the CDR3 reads CASRRDPGGDGYTF. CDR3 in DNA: TGTGCCAGCAGGCGGGACCCAGGAGGGGATGGCTACACCTTC.

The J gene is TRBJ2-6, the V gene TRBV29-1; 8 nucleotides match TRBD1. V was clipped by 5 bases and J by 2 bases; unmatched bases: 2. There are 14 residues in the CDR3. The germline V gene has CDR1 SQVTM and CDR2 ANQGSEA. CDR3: CSVLQGAGANVLTF. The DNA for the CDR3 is TGCAGCGTTCTACAGGGGGCTGGGGCCAACGTCCTGACTTTC.

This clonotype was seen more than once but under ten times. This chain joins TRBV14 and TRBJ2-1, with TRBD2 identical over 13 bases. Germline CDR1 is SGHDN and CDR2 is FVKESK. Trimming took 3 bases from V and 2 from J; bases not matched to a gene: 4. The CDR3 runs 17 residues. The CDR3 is CASSHGTSGTPYNEQFF. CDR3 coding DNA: TGTGCCAGCAGCCACGGGACTAGCGGGACCCCCTACAATGAGCAGTTCTTC.

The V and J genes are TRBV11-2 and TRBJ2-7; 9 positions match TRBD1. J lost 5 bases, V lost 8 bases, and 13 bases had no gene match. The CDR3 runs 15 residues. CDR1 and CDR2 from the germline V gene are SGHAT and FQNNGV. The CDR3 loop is CASSHRGTGLDEQYF. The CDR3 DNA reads TGTGCCAGCTCCCATAGGGGGACAGGGTTAGACGAGCAGTACTTC.

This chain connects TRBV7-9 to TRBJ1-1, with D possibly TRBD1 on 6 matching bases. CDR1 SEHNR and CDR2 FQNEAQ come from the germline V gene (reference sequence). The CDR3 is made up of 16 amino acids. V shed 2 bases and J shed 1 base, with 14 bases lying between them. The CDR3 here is CASSLYGGRGNTEAFF. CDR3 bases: TGTGCCAGCAGCTTATACGGGGGGCGGGGGAACACTGAAGCTTTCTTT.

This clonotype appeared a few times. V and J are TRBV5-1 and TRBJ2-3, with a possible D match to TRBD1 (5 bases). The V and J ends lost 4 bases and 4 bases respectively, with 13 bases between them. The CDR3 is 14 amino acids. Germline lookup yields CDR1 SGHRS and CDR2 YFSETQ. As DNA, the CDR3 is TGCGCCAGCAGCAACGACCCAGGGTCAGATACGCAGTATTTT. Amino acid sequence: CASSNDPGSDTQYF. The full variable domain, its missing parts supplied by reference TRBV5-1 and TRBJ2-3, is KAGVTQTPRYLIKTRGQQVTLSCSPISGHRSVSWYQQTPGQGLQFLFEYFSETQRNKGNFPGRFSGRQFSNSRSEMNVSTLELGDSALYLCASSNDPGSDTQYFGPGTRLTVL.

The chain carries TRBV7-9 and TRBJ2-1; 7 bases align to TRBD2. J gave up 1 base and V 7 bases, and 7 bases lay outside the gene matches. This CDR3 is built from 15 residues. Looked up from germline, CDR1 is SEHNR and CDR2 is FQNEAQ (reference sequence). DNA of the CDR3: TGTGCCAGCAACCTACCCGGGAGGTCCTACAATGAGCAGTTCTTC. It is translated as CASNLPGRSYNEQFF.

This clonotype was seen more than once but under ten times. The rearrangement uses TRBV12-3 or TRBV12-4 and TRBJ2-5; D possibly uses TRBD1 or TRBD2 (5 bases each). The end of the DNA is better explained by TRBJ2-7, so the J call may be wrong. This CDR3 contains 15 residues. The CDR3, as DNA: TGTGCCAGCAGTCCTAGCCCCAGCCCTGGGGGCGAGCAGTACTTC. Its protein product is CASSPSPSPGGEQYF.

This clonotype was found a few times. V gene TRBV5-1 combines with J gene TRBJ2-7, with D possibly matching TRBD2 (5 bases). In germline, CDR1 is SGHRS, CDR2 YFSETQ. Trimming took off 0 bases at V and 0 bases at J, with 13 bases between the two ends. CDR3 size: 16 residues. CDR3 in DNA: TGCGCCAGCAGCTTGGGTATAGCGCTACACTCCTACGAGCAGTACTTC. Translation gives CASSLGIALHSYEQYF.

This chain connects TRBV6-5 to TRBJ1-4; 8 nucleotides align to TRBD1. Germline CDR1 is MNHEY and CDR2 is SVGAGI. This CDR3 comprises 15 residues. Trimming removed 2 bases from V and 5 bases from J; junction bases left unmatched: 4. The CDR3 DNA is TGTGCCAGCAGTTACGGACAGGGAGGGAATGAAAAACTGTTTTTT. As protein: CASSYGQGGNEKLFF.

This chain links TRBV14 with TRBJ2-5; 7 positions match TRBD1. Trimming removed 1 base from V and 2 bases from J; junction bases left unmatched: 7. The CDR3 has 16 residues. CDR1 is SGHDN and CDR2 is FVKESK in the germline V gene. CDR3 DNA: TGTGCCAGCAGCCAAGGCAACAGGGGTCAACAAGAGACCCAGTACTTC. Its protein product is CASSQGNRGQQETQYF.